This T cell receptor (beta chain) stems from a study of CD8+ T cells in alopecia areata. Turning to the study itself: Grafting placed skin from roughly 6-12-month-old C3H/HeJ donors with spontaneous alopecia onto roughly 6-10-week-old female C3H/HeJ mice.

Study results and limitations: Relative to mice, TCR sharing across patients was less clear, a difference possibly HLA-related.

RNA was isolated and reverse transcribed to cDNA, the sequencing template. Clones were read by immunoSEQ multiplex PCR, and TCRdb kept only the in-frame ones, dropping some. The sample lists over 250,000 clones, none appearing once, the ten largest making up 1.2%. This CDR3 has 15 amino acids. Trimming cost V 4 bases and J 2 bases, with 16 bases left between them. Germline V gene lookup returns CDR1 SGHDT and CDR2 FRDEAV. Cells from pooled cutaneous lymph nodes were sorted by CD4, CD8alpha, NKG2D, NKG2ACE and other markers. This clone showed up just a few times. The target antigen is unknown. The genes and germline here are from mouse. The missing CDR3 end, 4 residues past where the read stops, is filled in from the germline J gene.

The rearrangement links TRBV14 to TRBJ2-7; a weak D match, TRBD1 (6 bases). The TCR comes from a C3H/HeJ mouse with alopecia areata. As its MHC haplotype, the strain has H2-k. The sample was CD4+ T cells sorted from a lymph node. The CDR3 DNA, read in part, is TGTGCCAGCAGTCCTCTCACAGGGAGGACCTAT. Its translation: CASSPLTGRTY. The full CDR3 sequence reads CASSPLTGRTYEQYF.